This T cell receptor beta chain was sequenced in a study of cytomegalovirus exposure and HLA in healthy donors. Deletions cut 1 base from V and 4 bases from J, with 13 bases between. This CDR3 is built from 14 residues. CDR1 is GTSNPN, CDR2 SVGIG, per germline (reference sequence). Study findings and constraints: Cytomegalovirus-associated status was assigned to 150 to 200 TCR beta chains.

On this clone itself: Its specificity is unknown.

PCR amplification relied on 60 Vbeta primers (plus 13 Jbeta primers). Assay: immunoSEQ multiplex PCR; the TCRdb copy retains only in-frame clones and omits some. The sample includes over 150,000 clones, about three quarters of them seen just once. V and J are TRBV30 and TRBJ1-1, with a possible D match to TRBD1 (6 bases). This clonotype was sampled from a woman in her thirties in good health and CMV-seronegative. The sequenced material came from PBMCs. This CDR3 reads CAWSEGRGSTEAFF. The CDR3 DNA follows: TGTGCCTGGAGTGAAGGCAGGGGATCCACTGAAGCTTTCTTT.